This T cell receptor beta chain was documented in a study of OX40 agonist ivuxolimab in advanced cancers. Looking at the study overall: Ivuxolimab, which targeted the costimulatory receptor OX40 (CD134), was an agonistic, fully human IgG2 monoclonal antibody. Intravenous ivuxolimab was administered to patients every 2 weeks at six dose levels: 0.01, 0.1, 0.3, 1.5, 3 and 10 mg/kg. Of the roughly 52 patients in dose escalation, around 19 had hepatocellular carcinoma, some 15 had melanoma, 9 had renal cell carcinoma and 9 had head and neck cancer. A male proportion of around 80% and a mean age of around 60 years, ranging from roughly 23 to 79, were recorded for the dose-escalation cohort. Prior anti-PD-1, anti-PD-L1 or anti-CTLA-4 therapy was permitted, and checkpoint inhibitors had been received by 30% to 40% of dose-escalation patients. Three dose-escalation patients achieved partial responses, one with hepatocellular carcinoma and two with cutaneous melanoma. Peripheral TCRbeta sequencing was intended to test whether TCR sequence diversity was altered and clonal T-cell expansion was caused by ivuxolimab. The monotherapy dose-escalation portion (N of about 50 patients) of the phase I ivuxolimab trial is reported in the paper.

What the work shows at the level of the full study, not this receptor alone: At doses of 0.1 to 3.0 mg/kg, clonal expansion of both CD4+ and CD8+ blood T cells was observed from baseline to week 6. Low levels of normalized T-cell clonal expansion were also seen in some patients who did not respond. After ivuxolimab, expanded clones were on average more numerous among CD8+ T cells than among CD4+ T cells. The antigen specificity of the peripheral T cells that underwent clonal expansion was not determined. In the 0.1-3.0 mg/kg groups, partial responders had among the lowest normalized peripheral clonal expansion, particularly in CD8+ T cells.

Within its sample, this clone is medium-sized (0.01 to 0.1%). No antigen is known for it. The input lacks base qualities; no much larger clone sits a single base away. The germline V gene (reference sequence) sets CDR1 to LNHDA and CDR2 to SQIVND. At the junction V is shortened by 2 bases and J by 5 bases; bases outside the gene matches: 6. The CDR3 starts with the cysteine, ends with the phenylalanine, and has 15 residues. The CDR3 DNA has 45 bases and is translated from base 1. Genomic DNA was isolated from the sorted cells so that the TCRbeta CDR3 region could be sequenced. TCRbeta CDR3 regions were sequenced using the immunoSEQ Assay. Not all clones reach the TCRdb copy of this immuneACCESS table, which keeps in-frame sequences only. Checked studies attribute under half of the gap to unresolved V genes and leave the rest unexplained. Within this sample are 65,000 to 85,000 clones, with 85% of them counted one time only. The ten top clones hold 2% to 2.5% of the sample.

Patients with a history of autoimmune disease or receiving systemic immunosuppression were excluded from the trial. In every dose cohort, peripheral blood was drawn for TCR sequencing at baseline, cycle 4 day 1, and cycle 7 day 1. The samples were drawn from a first-in-human, open-label, multicenter phase I dose-escalation trial of ivuxolimab. The trial enrolled adults with locally advanced or metastatic head and neck squamous cell, hepatocellular, melanoma or renal cell carcinoma. Before TCR sequencing, CD4+ T cells and CD8+ T cells were sorted from peripheral blood as separate populations. The receptor chain draws on TRBV19 and TRBJ2-3; the junction holds 8 bases that match TRBD1. The sequence was collected from an adult with an advanced solid tumor such as melanoma, head and neck, liver or kidney cancer. The starting material was CD4+ or CD8+ T cells sorted from blood, obtained in a trial of the OX40 agonist ivuxolimab. The CDR3 protein is CASSIRTGSKDTQYF. The nucleotide sequence reads as follows: TGTGCCAGTAGTATAAGGACAGGGTCAAAAGATACGCAGTATTTT.